These 5 T cell receptor beta chains were all obtained from the same sample, sequenced in a study of blood T cell repertoires in COVID-19. Generated by immunoSEQ multiplex PCR, the TCRdb table keeps only in-frame clones and is missing some. The table includes 170,000 or so clones, around nine tenths detected once. The specimen was peripheral blood. The origin of the receptors is a man aged 35-49 years with active or convalescent COVID-19.

The chain combines TRBV5-4 with TRBJ1-2, with TRBD1 identical over 12 bases. This CDR3 contains 16 residues. CDR1 and CDR2 (germline): SGHNT, YYREEE (reference sequence). V was clipped by 3 bases and J by 9 bases; unmatched bases: 12. Written as DNA, the CDR3 is TGTGCCAGCAGCTCGAACAAGGGACAGGGGGCTTGGAGCTACACCTTC. This gives the protein CASSSNKGQGAWSYTF.

The chain is built from TRBV6-7 and TRBJ2-7, with 10 bases identical to TRBD2. TRBV6-7 is known as an ORF, though its function is uncertain. The trim removed 0 bases at V and 2 bases at J, leaving 7 bases unmatched. The CDR3 is made up of 17 amino acids. CDR3 loop: CASSYSSGLAVAYEQYF. The CDR3 coding sequence is TGTGCCAGCAGTTACTCGAGCGGACTAGCGGTGGCCTACGAGCAGTACTTC.

J is TRBJ1-2 and V is TRBV14; D possibly corresponds to TRBD1 (5 bases). Germline V lookup: CDR1 SGHDN, CDR2 FVKESK. V lost 0 bases to trimming and J lost 7 bases, with 9 bases between them. This CDR3 has 13 residues. The CDR3 is CASSQDPGVGYTF. In nucleotides, the CDR3 is TGTGCCAGCAGCCAAGATCCGGGGGTTGGCTACACCTTC.

The chain joins TRBV11-3 to TRBJ2-7; D gene ambiguous. Looked up from germline, CDR1 is SGHNT and CDR2 is YENEEA. The length of the CDR3 is 12 residues. The germline V and J ends were trimmed by 1 base and 4 bases, with 5 bases remaining between them. Here the CDR3 DNA reads TGTGCCAGCAGCTTAGGGGCGTACGAGCAGTACTTC. Its protein product is CASSLGAYEQYF.

This clone was observed a single time. J is TRBJ1-1 and V is TRBV5-1, with D unresolved. This CDR3 region has 14 residues. Germline-derived CDR1 and CDR2 are SGHRS and YFSETQ. V lost 1 base, J lost 4 bases, and 11 bases lay in between. CDR3 protein: CASSLSASGTEAFF. The CDR3 DNA sequence: TGCGCCAGCAGCTTGAGTGCTTCCGGCACTGAAGCTTTCTTT.